Listed here is a single TCR beta chain. Profiling relied on immunoSEQ multiplex PCR, and the TCRdb table lists in-frame clones only, not all of them. Here the sample spans approximately 140,000 clones, 80% to 95% being singletons. Germline values: CDR1 MGHRA, CDR2 YSYEKL. V was pared by 3 bases and J by 4 bases, with 25 bases between. This CDR3 is built from 18 residues. These data originate in a study of control samples from healthy donors and cancer patients. Sequences were obtained from blood. The chain is built from TRBV4-1 and TRBJ2-7, with unresolved D. The clonotype comes from a man younger than 45 in good health. The DNA of the CDR3 is TGCGCCAGCAGCCATCTCGGCCCCTCTGAGAACGTCTGGTACGAGCAGTACTTC. This gives the protein CASSHLGPSENVWYEQYF.